This T cell receptor (beta chain) was recorded in a study of blood T cell repertoires in COVID-19. Overall study: Acute and convalescent COVID-19 specimens originated in the United States, Italy and Spain.

Profiled with immunoSEQ multiplex PCR; TCRdb holds only in-frame clones, not every one. The table records 90,000 to 120,000 clones, about 89% of them present only once. Trimming took 4 bases from V and 0 from J; bases not matched to a gene: 6. The CDR3 runs to 18 residues. From germline, CDR1 is MNHNS and CDR2 SASEGT. This sequence was found in a young woman with acute or convalescent COVID-19. Sequenced input: peripheral blood. V usage is TRBV6-1 and J usage is TRBJ2-1, with TRBD2 matching 13 bases. The CDR3 protein is CASSGGTSGIYSYNEQFF. CDR3 coding DNA: TGTGCCAGCAGTGGGGGGACTAGCGGGATATACTCCTACAATGAGCAGTTCTTC.